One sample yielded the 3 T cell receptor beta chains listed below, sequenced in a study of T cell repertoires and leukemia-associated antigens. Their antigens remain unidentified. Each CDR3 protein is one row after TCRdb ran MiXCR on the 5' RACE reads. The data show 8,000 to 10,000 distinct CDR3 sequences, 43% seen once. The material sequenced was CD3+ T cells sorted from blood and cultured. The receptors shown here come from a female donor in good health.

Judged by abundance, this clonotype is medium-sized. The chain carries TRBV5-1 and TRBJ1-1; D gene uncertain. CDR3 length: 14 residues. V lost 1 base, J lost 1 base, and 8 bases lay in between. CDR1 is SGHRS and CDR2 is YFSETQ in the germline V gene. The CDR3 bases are TGCGCCAGCAGCTTGCGGGAATGGAACACTGAAGCTTTCTTT. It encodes CASSLREWNTEAFF.

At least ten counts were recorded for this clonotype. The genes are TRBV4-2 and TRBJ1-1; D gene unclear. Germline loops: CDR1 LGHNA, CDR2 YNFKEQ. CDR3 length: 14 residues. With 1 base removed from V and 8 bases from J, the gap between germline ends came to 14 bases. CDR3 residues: CASSQGVRSKEAFF. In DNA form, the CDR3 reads TGTGCCAGCAGCCAAGGAGTCAGGTCTAAAGAAGCTTTCTTT.

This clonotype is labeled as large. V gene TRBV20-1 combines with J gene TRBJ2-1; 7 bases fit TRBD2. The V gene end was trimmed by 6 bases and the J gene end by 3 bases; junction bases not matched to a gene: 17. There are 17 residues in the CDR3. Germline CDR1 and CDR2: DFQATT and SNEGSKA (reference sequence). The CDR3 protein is CSAHTFPGAGRYNEQFF. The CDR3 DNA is TGCAGTGCCCATACTTTCCCGGGAGCGGGACGCTACAATGAGCAGTTCTTC.